This T cell receptor beta chain is from a study of T cell responses to AZD1222 COVID-19 vaccine. Germline V gene sequence: CDR1 SGDLS, CDR2 YYNGEE. V shed 2 bases, J shed 3 bases, and the junction held 8 bases outside the gene matches. CDR3 length: 16 amino acids. Study observations and caveats: Donors were mostly white British, more females; clonal diversity possibly underestimated.

Some clones are missing from TCRdb's copy, which holds only in-frame ones; the method was immunoSEQ multiplex PCR. The sample has around 150,000 clones; 75% to 95% are singletons. For this clone: What it binds is unknown.

Here the sequenced sample was peripheral blood, taken 28 days after the second AZD1222 dose. The gene calls are TRBV9 and TRBJ2-1; 7 bases agree with TRBD1. The source is an adult who received the AZD1222 COVID-19 vaccine. CDR3 residues: CASSVQGAGGYNEQFF. Here the CDR3 DNA reads TGTGCCAGCAGCGTCCAAGGGGCAGGGGGCTACAATGAGCAGTTCTTC.